In its sample, the clone carrying this TCR beta chain was seen many times. Its cognate antigen is unknown. Using RNA transcripts as the source, TCR beta CDR3 regions were amplified. First-round RT-PCR of the TCR CDR3 relied on the HTBI primer set. TCRdb re-called the multiplex PCR reads with MiXCR, one entry per CDR3 protein. The table records roughly 500,000 distinct CDR3 sequences, around 22% of them present only once. These data come from a study of T cells in Graves' hyperthyroidism and ophthalmopathy. Findings and caveats of the study: Blood held most thyroid clonotypes expanded above 0.001 frequency.

Germline V CDR1 and CDR2: MNHEY, SMNVEV (reference sequence). The ends were cut back, 0 bases at V and 6 bases at J, with 14 bases in the middle. CDR3 length: 15 residues. In making diagnoses, clinical symptoms, serum thyroxine and TRAb, thyroid ultrasound and orbital computed tomography were all used. The clonotype was recovered from a young woman with Graves' ophthalmopathy. The V gene is TRBV27, the J gene TRBJ1-1, with D unclear. The sequenced sample was blood. The DNA for the CDR3 is TGTGCCAGCAGTTTATCGTGGGGTGCGAGGGCTGAAGCTTTCTTT. Translated, it gives CASSLSWGARAEAFF.